The rows below give T cell receptor beta chains drawn from one sample of a study of CD8+ T cells in alopecia areata. This table comes from immunoSEQ multiplex PCR, and its TCRdb copy is limited to in-frame clones, with some not included. The sample holds 150,000 to 200,000 clones, about three fifths seen once. Sample: CD4+ T cells sorted from blood, taken at roughly week 58, from a patient treated with tofacitinib. The receptors originated from a human donor with alopecia areata. Both conserved end residues are part of each CDR3. The listing skips clone size in some rows; elsewhere it reads once, few, many or a size class.

>NA|TRBV29-1|TRBJ2-3
CSARDRLSSTDTQYF
>NA|TRBV6-1|TRBJ2-5
CASSESNWETQYF
>NA|TRBV4-1|TRBJ2-5
CASSRGTRAETQYF
>NA|TRBV29-1|TRBJ2-6
CSVKLGSGANVLTF
>NA|TRBV2|TRBJ1-2
CASSDVRDRYGYTF
>NA|TRBV5-6|NA
CASSRAYEQYF
>NA|TRBV6-5|TRBJ1-3
CASSEGPGNTIYF
>few|TRBV15|TRBJ1-5
CATSELRTENQPQHF
>NA|TRBV6-5|TRBJ2-7
CASSYRRDPGYEQYF
>few|TRBV29-1|TRBJ2-3
CSVESSTGGFTDTQYF
>NA|TRBV29-1|TRBJ2-5
CSILIRGNQETQYF
>NA|TRBV4-1|TRBJ1-2
CASSQQINTGQGTYTF
>NA|TRBV5-1|TRBJ2-6
CASRDLSGANVLTF
>NA|TRBV15|TRBJ1-2
CATSRGTPYGYTF
>NA|TRBV14|TRBJ2-1
CASSQLASGGAYNEQFF
>few|TRBV19|TRBJ1-1
CASTPRQGLPNTEAFF
>NA|TRBV10-3|TRBJ1-2
CAISEREQVDRGYTF
>NA|TRBV14|TRBJ2-7
CASSQGRKPPYEQYF
>NA|TRBV7-9|TRBJ2-5
CASSSNQETQYF
>NA|TRBV5-1|TRBJ1-1
CASSSGQSTEAFF
>NA|TRBV5-1|TRBJ2-3
CASSLAGGTDTQYF
>NA|TRBV7-2|TRBJ2-3
CASSTYRVADTQYF
>NA|TRBV15|TRBJ2-2
CATSRTPHAGELFF
>NA|TRBV29-1|TRBJ1-2
CSVVGWNYGYTF